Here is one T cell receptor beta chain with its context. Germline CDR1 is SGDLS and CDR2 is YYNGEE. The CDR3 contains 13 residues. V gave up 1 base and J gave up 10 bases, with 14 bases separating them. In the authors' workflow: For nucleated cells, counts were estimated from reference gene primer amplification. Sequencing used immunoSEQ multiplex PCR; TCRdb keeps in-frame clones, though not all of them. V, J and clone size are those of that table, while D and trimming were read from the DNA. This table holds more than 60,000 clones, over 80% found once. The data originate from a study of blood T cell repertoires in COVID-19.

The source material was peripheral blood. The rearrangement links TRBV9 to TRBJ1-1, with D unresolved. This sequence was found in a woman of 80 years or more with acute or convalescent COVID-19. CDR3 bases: TGTGCCAGCAGCGTAAAGAGACACCTTCGAGCTTTCTTT. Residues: CASSVKRHLRAFF.